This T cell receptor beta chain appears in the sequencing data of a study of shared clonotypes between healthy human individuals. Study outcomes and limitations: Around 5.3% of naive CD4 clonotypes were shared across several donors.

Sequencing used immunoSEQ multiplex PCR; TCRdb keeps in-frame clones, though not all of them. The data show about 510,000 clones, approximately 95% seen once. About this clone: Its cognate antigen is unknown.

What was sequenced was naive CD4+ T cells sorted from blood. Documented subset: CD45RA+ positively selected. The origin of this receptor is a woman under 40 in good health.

The CDR3, as DNA: TGTGCCAGCAGCCCCCCGGTGCCGCCAACTAATGAAAAACTGTTTTTT. It yields the protein CASSPPVPPTNEKLFF. This rearrangement joins TRBV7-9 to TRBJ1-4, with no clear D. Germline loops: CDR1 SEHNR, CDR2 FQNEAQ (reference sequence). The CDR3 sequence is 16 residues long. Trimming took off 5 bases at V and 0 bases at J, with 13 bases between the two ends.